The 6 T cell receptor beta chains given below trace back to one sample, sequenced in a study of T cell changes during pregnancy in multiple sclerosis. The repertoire was sequenced with immunoSEQ multiplex PCR; TCRdb's copy has only in-frame clones and lacks some. The sample has roughly 49,000 clones, almost 95% seen once. The material was CD4+ T cells from peripheral blood mononuclear cells, obtained in the second trimester of pregnancy. The receptors were gathered from a female donor in good health, enrolled as a control in a pregnancy study.

This clone was seen just once. The chain couples TRBV30 to TRBJ1-1; perhaps TRBD1 as D (5 bases). CDR3 length: 13 residues. The germline CDR1 and CDR2 sequences are GTSNPN and SVGIG (reference sequence). Trimming removed 4 bases at V and 3 bases at J, with 12 bases between. CDR3 loop: CAWTAGRDTEAFF. The CDR3 nucleotides are TGTGCCTGGACGGCAGGGAGGGACACTGAAGCTTTCTTT.

The chain joins TRBV2 to TRBJ1-2; D is possibly TRBD1 (5 bases). V was pared by 8 bases and J by 4 bases, with 11 bases between. The germline CDR1 and CDR2 sequences are SNHLY and FYNNEI. The CDR3 is 12 amino acids. CDR3 sequence: CASQGPGYGYTF. As DNA, the CDR3 is TGTGCCAGCCAGGGCCCAGGCTATGGCTACACCTTC.

V and J are TRBV30 and TRBJ2-7, with D possibly matching TRBD1 (6 bases). V lost 5 bases and J lost 4, with 12 bases in between. CDR1 is GTSNPN, CDR2 SVGIG, per germline (reference sequence). This CDR3 contains 12 residues. DNA for the CDR3: TGTGCCTGGGGCAGGGGAAGGTACGAGCAGTACTTC. It specifies CAWGRGRYEQYF.

This chain joins TRBV18 and TRBJ1-2; maybe TRBD1 (5 bases). This CDR3 is built from 15 residues. Germline values: CDR1 KGHSH, CDR2 LQKENI. With 0 bases removed from V and 6 bases from J, the gap between germline ends came to 14 bases. This chain's CDR3 is CASSPPYQGRDGYTF. The CDR3, as DNA: TGTGCCAGCTCACCACCTTATCAGGGAAGGGATGGCTACACCTTC. Complete variable domain (other parts from reference TRBV18 and TRBJ1-2): NAGVMQNPRHLVRRRGQEARLRCSPMKGHSHVYWYRQLPEEGLKFMVYLQKENIIDESGMPKERFSAEFPKEGPSILRIQQVVRGDSAAYFCASSPPYQGRDGYTFGSGTRLTVV.

The rearrangement joins TRBV10-3 to TRBJ1-1; 10 bases align to TRBD1. The V and J ends lost 5 bases and 3 bases, in that order; junction bases with no gene match: 9. The CDR3 has 16 amino acids. Germline values: CDR1 ENHRY, CDR2 SYGVKD. The CDR3 bases are TGTGCCATCAGTCCCTCGATAGGGACAGGGGACACTGAAGCTTTCTTT. Its translation is CAISPSIGTGDTEAFF.

The chain uses TRBV5-5 and TRBJ1-2, with 8 bases lining up with TRBD1. The germline CDR1 and CDR2 sequences are SGHKS and YYEKEE (reference sequence). This CDR3 spans 14 amino acids. V shed 4 bases, J shed 3 bases, and the junction held 5 bases outside the gene matches. CDR3 nucleotide sequence: TGTGCCAGCAGCGACGGACAGGGCGACTATGGCTACACCTTC. Its translation: CASSDGQGDYGYTF.